A selection of T cell receptor beta chains follows, all from one sample in a study of metastatic and nonmetastatic thyroid tumors. TCRdb used MiXCR to call clones anew from the PCR reads. In the table there are under 25,000 clones, roughly a quarter of which are singletons. The sequenced material came from blood. The receptors shown here come from a female donor with papillary thyroid cancer or a benign thyroid nodule (not recorded which). Some clones in this sample may be carry-over from other donors' samples. Both conserved end residues are part of each CDR3. D genes are given only for firm matches. Size is omitted from some rows. Given values are once, few, many or a class for expanded clones.

clone size: few
D gene: TRBD1
V gene: TRBV28
J gene: TRBJ2-5
CDR3 DNA: TGTGCCAGCAGTAAGACAGGGCCCGGTGAGACCAAGTACTTC
CDR3 protein: CASSKTGPGETKYF

clone size: few
D gene: -
V gene: TRBV6-1
J gene: TRBJ1-1
CDR3 DNA: TGTGCCAGCATCGCGCGGGTCGCTGAAGCTTTCTTT
CDR3 protein: CASIARVAEAFF

clone size: medium-sized
D gene: TRBD2
V gene: TRBV6-1
J gene: TRBJ2-1
CDR3 DNA: TGTGCCAGCAGTGAACTAGCGGGAGGGTACAATGAGCAGTTCTTC
CDR3 protein: CASSELAGGYNEQFF

clone size: -
D gene: TRBD2
V gene: TRBV6-1
J gene: TRBJ2-1
CDR3 DNA: TGTGCCAGCAGTGGTGGGACTAGCTTCGTCGATGAGCAGTTCTTC
CDR3 protein: CASSGGTSFVDEQFF

clone size: medium-sized
D gene: TRBD1
V gene: TRBV19
J gene: TRBJ2-7
CDR3 DNA: TGTGCCAGTAGTATACAACAGGGGGCCATCTACGAGCAGTACTTC
CDR3 protein: CASSIQQGAIYEQYF

clone size: few
D gene: TRBD1
V gene: TRBV6-4
J gene: TRBJ2-2
CDR3 DNA: TGTGCCAGCAGTCGCTCAACAGGGGGGACGAACACCGGGGAGCTGTTTTTT
CDR3 protein: CASSRSTGGTNTGELFF

clone size: many
D gene: -
V gene: TRBV20-1
J gene: TRBJ1-4
CDR3 DNA: TGCAGTGCTAGAGACCTGGGGGGGGCAACTAATGAAAAACTGTTTTTT
CDR3 protein: CSARDLGGATNEKLFF

clone size: -
D gene: -
V gene: TRBV3-1
J gene: TRBJ2-2
CDR3 DNA: TGTGCCAGCAGAACTCTATACGGGGAGCTGTTTTTT
CDR3 protein: CASRTLYGELFF

clone size: -
D gene: -
V gene: TRBV6-2/TRBV6-3
J gene: TRBJ1-1
CDR3 DNA: TGTGCCAGCAGTTACTCCCAGGGTTTCGATGAAGCCTTCTTT
CDR3 protein: CASSYSQGFDEAFF

clone size: few
D gene: -
V gene: TRBV12-3/TRBV12-4
J gene: TRBJ1-2
CDR3 DNA: TGTGCCAGCAGCCAAGGCCACGGCGAGGGGAGCTATGGCTACACCTTC
CDR3 protein: CASSQGHGEGSYGYTF

clone size: few
D gene: -
V gene: TRBV25-1
J gene: TRBJ1-1
CDR3 DNA: TGTGCCAGCAGCGAGGGAACCTACGATGAAGCTTTCTTT
CDR3 protein: CASSEGTYDEAFF